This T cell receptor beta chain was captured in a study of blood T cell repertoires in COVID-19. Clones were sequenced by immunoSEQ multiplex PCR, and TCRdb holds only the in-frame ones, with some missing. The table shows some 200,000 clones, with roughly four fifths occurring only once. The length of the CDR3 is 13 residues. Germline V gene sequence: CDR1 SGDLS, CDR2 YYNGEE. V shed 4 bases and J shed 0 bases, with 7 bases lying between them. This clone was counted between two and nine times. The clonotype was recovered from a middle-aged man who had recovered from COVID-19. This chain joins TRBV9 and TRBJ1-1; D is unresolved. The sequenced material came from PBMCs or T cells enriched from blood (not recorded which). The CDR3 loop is CASSPYVNTEAFF. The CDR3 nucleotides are TGTGCCAGCAGCCCCTATGTGAACACTGAAGCTTTCTTT. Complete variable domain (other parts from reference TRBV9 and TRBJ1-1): DSGVTQTPKHLITATGQRVTLRCSPRSGDLSVYWYQQSLDQGLQFLIQYYNGEERAKGNILERFSAQQFPDLHSELNLSSLELGDSALYFCASSPYVNTEAFFGQGTRLTVV.